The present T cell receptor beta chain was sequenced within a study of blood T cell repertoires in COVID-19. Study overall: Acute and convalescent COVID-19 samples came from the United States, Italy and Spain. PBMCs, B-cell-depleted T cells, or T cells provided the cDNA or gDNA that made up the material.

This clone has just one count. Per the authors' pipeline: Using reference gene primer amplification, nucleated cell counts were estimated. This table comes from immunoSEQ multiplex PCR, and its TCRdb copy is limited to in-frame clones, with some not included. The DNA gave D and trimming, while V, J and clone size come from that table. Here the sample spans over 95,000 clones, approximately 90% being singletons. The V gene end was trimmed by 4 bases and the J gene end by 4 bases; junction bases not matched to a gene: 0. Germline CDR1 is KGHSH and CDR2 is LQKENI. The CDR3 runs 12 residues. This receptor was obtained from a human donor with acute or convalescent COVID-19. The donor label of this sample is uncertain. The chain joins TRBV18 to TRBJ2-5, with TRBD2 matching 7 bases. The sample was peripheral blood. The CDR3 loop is CASSRGGETQYF. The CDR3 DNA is TGTGCCAGCTCACGGGGGGGAGAGACCCAGTACTTC.